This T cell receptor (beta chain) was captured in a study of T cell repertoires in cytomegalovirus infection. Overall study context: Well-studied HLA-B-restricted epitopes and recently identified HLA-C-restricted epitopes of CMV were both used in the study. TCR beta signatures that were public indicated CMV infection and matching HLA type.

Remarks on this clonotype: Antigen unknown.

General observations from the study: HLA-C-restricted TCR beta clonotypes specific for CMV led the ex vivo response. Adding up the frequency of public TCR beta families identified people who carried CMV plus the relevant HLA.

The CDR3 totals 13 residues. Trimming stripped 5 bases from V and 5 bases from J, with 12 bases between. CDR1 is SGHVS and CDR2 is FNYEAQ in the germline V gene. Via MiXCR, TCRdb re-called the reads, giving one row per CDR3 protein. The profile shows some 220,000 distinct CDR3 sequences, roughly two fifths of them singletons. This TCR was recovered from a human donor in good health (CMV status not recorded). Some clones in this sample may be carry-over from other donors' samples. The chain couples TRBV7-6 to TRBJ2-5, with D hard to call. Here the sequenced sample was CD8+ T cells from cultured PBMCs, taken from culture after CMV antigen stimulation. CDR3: CASSHLLEETQYF. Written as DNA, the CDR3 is TGTGCCAGCAGCCACTTATTGGAGGAGACCCAGTACTTC.